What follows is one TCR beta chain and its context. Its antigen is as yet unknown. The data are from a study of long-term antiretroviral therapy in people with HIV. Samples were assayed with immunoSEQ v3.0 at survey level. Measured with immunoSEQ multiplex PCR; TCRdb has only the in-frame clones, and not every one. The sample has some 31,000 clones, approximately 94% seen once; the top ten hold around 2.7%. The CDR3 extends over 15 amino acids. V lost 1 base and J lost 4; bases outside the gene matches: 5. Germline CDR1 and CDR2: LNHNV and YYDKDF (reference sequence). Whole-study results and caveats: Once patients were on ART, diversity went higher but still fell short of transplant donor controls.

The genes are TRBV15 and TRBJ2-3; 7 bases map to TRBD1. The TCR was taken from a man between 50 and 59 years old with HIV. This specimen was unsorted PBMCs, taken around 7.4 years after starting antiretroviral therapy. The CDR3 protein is CATSRGPQGADTQYF. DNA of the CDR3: TGTGCCACCAGCAGAGGACCTCAGGGGGCAGATACGCAGTATTTT.